One sample yielded the 16 T cell receptor beta chains listed below, sequenced in a study of blood T cell repertoires in COVID-19. Sequencing was performed with immunoSEQ multiplex PCR; in TCRdb, only in-frame clones are kept and a portion is missing. The data contain about 40,000 clones, about 86% of them seen just once; the ten biggest clones take up around a fifth. The sequenced sample was peripheral blood. The receptors derive from a man in his forties or fifties in a cohort sampled during active COVID-19.

The chain employs TRBV5-1 and TRBJ2-1; D is undetermined. Germline-derived CDR1 and CDR2 are SGHRS and YFSETQ. V was pared by 3 bases and J by 7 bases, with 5 bases between. The CDR3 covers 11 residues. CDR3: CASSSSNEQFF. The DNA of the CDR3 is TGCGCCAGCAGCTCGAGTAATGAGCAGTTCTTC.

The V and J genes are TRBV5-1 and TRBJ2-7, with unresolved D. Germline V gives CDR1 SGHRS, CDR2 YFSETQ. V lost 0 bases and J lost 1, with 8 bases in between. The CDR3 is 14 residues long. CDR3 in amino acids: CASSLAAESYEQYF. The CDR3 DNA reads as TGCGCCAGCAGCTTGGCCGCTGAGTCCTACGAGCAGTACTTC.

The chain combines TRBV5-4 with TRBJ2-2, with TRBD2 matching 15 bases. CDR1 SGHNT and CDR2 YYREEE come from the germline V gene (reference sequence). The CDR3 runs to 18 residues. V lost 3 bases to trimming and J lost 4 bases; unmatched junction nucleotides: 7. The DNA of the CDR3 is TGTGCCAGCAGCTGGGGACTAGCGGGAGGTTTCGCCACCGGGGAGCTGTTTTTT. Protein product: CASSWGLAGGFATGELFF. The full variable domain, its missing parts supplied by reference TRBV5-4 and TRBJ2-2, is ETGVTQSPTHLIKTRGQQVTLRCSSQSGHNTVSWYQQALGQGPQFIFQYYREEENGRGNFPPRFSGLQFPNYSSELNVNALELDDSALYLCASSWGLAGGFATGELFFGEGSRLTVL.

This clone has just one count. The chain's CDR3 is CASSPGLASTDTQYF. The CDR3 DNA is TGTGCCAGCAGTCCCGGACTAGCGAGTACAGATACGCAGTATTTT. The chain couples TRBV11-3 to TRBJ2-3, with TRBD2 matching 9 bases. Per germline, CDR1 SGHNT and CDR2 YENEEA. V dropped 6 bases and J dropped 3; count of bases not matched to a gene: 7. The CDR3 is 15 amino acids.

This clone was observed a few times. V gene TRBV15 combines with J gene TRBJ2-2, with D tentatively TRBD2 (5 bases). In germline, CDR1 is LNHNV, CDR2 YYDKDF (reference sequence). V was trimmed by 0 bases and J by 0 bases, leaving 11 bases between them. This CDR3 region has 17 residues. The CDR3: CATSRDQRTANTGELFF. CDR3 DNA sequence: TGTGCCACCAGCAGAGATCAGCGGACTGCGAACACCGGGGAGCTGTTTTTT.

The chain recombines TRBV6-5 with TRBJ1-5; 8 bases are a match to TRBD1. The CDR3 is made up of 14 amino acids. J gave up 2 bases and V 5 bases, and 2 bases lay outside the gene matches. Looked up from germline, CDR1 is MNHEY and CDR2 is SVGAGI. CDR3 sequence (DNA): TGTGCCAGCAGTCAGACAGGGGGCAATCAGCCCCAGCATTTT. It yields the protein CASSQTGGNQPQHF.

Comments on this clone: A junction end diverges from the germline sequence, so it may reflect a read error. This chain connects TRBV5-5 to TRBJ2-2; possible D gene TRBD2, 5 bases. This CDR3 comprises 15 residues. Germline V CDR1 and CDR2: SGHKS, YYEKEE (reference sequence). CDR3 nucleotides: TGTGCCAGCAGCTTGTTGGTCGCGAACACCGGGGAGCTATTTTTT. Its protein is CASSLLVANTGELFF.

This clone was observed a single time. The CDR3 nucleotides read TGTGCCACCAGCAAGGTACAGGGGGCTAGTCAGCCCCAGCATTTT. This sequence encodes CATSKVQGASQPQHF. This chain joins TRBV15 and TRBJ1-5, with TRBD1 matching over 9 bases. Per germline, CDR1 LNHNV and CDR2 YYDKDF (reference sequence). The J segment lost 6 bases and the V segment lost 4 bases, leaving 7 bases of the junction unmatched. The CDR3 sequence is 15 residues long.

V and J are TRBV11-3 and TRBJ2-3; 7 nucleotides align to TRBD2. This CDR3 is built from 12 residues. Per germline, CDR1 SGHNT and CDR2 YENEEA. V lost 1 base to trimming and J lost 8 bases; unmatched junction nucleotides: 0. CDR3 sequence reads: CASSLGGGTQYF. The CDR3 bases are TGTGCCAGCAGCTTAGGGGGGGGTACGCAGTATTTT.

The gene calls are TRBV5-1 and TRBJ2-7; 7 bases are a match to TRBD1. Germline V gives CDR1 SGHRS, CDR2 YFSETQ. The CDR3 has 14 amino acids. Germline trimming cut 4 bases from V and 2 bases from J; bases unmatched to any gene: 6. CDR3 coding DNA: TGCGCCAGCAGCACAGGGGACGGAACCTACGAGCAGTACTTC. Translation gives CASSTGDGTYEQYF.

This clone was counted only a few times. V gene TRBV6-2 or TRBV6-3 combines with J gene TRBJ2-2, with D uncertain. The V and J ends lost 1 base and 0 bases respectively, with 6 bases between them. This CDR3 spans 15 amino acids. Germline lookup yields CDR1 MNHEY and CDR2 SVGEGT. CDR3 residues: CASSYFLSNTGELFF. In nucleotides, the CDR3 is TGTGCCAGCAGTTACTTCCTTTCGAACACCGGGGAGCTGTTTTTT.

For this clone: The junction does not match germline at one end; this may be a read error. CDR3 sequence reads: CASSLTRDFHRLF. The CDR3 region has the DNA TGTGCCAGCAGCTTAACGCGGGACTTCCACCGGCTCTTC. The V gene is TRBV7-2, the J gene TRBJ2-1; perhaps TRBD2 as D (6 bases). CDR3 length equals 13 residues. Germline V gives CDR1 SGHTA, CDR2 FQGNSA.

This clone was observed at least ten times. The chain recombines TRBV3-1 (or the pseudogene TRBV3-2) with TRBJ2-1; possibly TRBD2 for D (5 bases). The CDR3 spans 16 residues. Trimming removed 3 bases from V and 4 bases from J, with 16 bases in between. Per the germline V gene, CDR1 is LGHDT and CDR2 is YNNKEL (reference sequence). The CDR3 coding sequence is TGTGCCAGCAGCCAGCAGGAATATGGGAGTTACAATGAGCAGTTCTTC. Encoded protein: CASSQQEYGSYNEQFF.

The rearrangement links TRBV18 to TRBJ1-2, with unresolved D. With 3 bases removed from V and 8 bases from J, the gap between germline ends came to 16 bases. The CDR3 has 14 residues. Per germline, CDR1 KGHSH and CDR2 LQKENI. The CDR3 nucleotides are TGTGCCAGCTCACCTTCCGGCCGTGACGGGGGCTACACCTTC. Its protein is CASSPSGRDGGYTF.

In DNA, the CDR3 is TGTGCCAGCAGCAAAGGTTCGTACAGGACAGGGGGCGCGAAGAATCAGCCCCAGCATTTT. It is translated as CASSKGSYRTGGAKNQPQHF. The rearrangement uses TRBV21-1 and TRBJ1-5; TRBD1 is the table's D call, not checked against the DNA. TRBV21-1 is described as a pseudogene. This CDR3 region has 20 residues.

This sequence joins TRBV28 and TRBJ2-3, with 8 positions matching TRBD1. This CDR3 is 14 amino acids long. Losses at the gene ends were 8 bases for V and 6 bases for J; bases not matched to a gene: 10. Germline V gene lookup returns CDR1 MDHEN and CDR2 SYDVKM. CDR3 in DNA: TGTGCCAGCGGACAGGGTAGGGGGTGGGATACGCAGTATTTT. It translates to CASGQGRGWDTQYF.